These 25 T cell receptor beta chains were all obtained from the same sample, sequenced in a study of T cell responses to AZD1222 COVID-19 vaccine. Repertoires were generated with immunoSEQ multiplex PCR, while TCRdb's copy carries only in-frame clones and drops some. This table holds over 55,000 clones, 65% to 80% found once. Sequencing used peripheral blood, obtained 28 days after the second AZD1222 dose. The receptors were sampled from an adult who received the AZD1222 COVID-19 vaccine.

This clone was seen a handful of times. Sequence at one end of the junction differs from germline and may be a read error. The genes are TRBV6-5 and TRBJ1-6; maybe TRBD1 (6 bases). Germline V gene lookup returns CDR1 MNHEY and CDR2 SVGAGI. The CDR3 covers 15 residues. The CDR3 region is CASSNSGHNNSPLHF. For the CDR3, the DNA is TGTGCCAGCAGTAACTCGGGACACAACAATTCACCCCTCCACTTT.

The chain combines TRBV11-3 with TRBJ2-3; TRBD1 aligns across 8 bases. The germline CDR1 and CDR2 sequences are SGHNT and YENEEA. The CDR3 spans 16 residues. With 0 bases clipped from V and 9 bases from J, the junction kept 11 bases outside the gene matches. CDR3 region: CASSLDGGQAQTTQYF. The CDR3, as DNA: TGTGCCAGCAGCTTAGATGGGGGACAGGCTCAGACCACGCAGTATTTT.

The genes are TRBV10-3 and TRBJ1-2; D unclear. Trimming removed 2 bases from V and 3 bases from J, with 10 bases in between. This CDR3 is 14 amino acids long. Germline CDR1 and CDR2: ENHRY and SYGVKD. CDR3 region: CAISERQADYGYTF. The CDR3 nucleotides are TGTGCCATCAGTGAGAGGCAGGCCGACTATGGCTACACCTTC.

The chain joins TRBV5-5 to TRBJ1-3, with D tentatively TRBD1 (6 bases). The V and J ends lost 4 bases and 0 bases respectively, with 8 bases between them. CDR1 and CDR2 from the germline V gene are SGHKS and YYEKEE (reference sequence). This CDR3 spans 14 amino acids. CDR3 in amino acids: CASSLQGSGNTIYF. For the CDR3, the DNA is TGTGCCAGCAGCCTACAGGGCTCTGGAAACACCATATATTTT. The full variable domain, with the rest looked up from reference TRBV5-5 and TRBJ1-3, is DAGVTQSPTHLIKTRGQQVTLRCSPISGHKSVSWYQQVLGQGPQFIFQYYEKEERGRGNFPDRFSARQFPNYSSELNVNALLLGDSALYLCASSLQGSGNTIYFGEGSWLTVV.

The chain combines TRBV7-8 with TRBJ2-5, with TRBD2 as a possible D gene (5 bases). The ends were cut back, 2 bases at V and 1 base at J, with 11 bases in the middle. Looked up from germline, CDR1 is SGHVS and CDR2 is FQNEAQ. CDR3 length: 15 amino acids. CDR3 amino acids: CASSLSWTSQETQYF. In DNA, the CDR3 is TGTGCCAGCAGCTTATCCTGGACTTCCCAAGAGACCCAGTACTTC.

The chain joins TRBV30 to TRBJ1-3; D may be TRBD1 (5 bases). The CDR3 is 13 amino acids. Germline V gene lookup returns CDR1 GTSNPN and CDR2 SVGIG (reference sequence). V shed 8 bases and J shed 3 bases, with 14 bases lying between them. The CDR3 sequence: CAGPGPDGNTIYF. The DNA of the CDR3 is TGTGCCGGTCCGGGGCCGGATGGAAACACCATATATTTT. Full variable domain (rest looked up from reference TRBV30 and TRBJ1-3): SQTIHQWPATLVQPVGSPLSLECTVEGTSNPNLYWYRQAAGRGLQLLFYSVGIGQISSEVPQNLSASRPQDRQFILSSKKLLLSDSGFYLCAGPGPDGNTIYFGEGSWLTVV.

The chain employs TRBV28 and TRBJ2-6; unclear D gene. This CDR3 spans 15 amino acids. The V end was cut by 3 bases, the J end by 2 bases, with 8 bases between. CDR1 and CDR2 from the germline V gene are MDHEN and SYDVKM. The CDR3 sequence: CASSLVKAGANVLTF. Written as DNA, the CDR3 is TGTGCCAGCAGTTTGGTGAAGGCTGGGGCCAACGTCCTGACTTTC.

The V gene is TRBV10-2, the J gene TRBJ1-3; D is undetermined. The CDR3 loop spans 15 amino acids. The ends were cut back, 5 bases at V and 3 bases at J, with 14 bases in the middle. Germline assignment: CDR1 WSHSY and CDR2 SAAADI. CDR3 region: CASSWGAGVGNTIYF. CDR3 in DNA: TGCGCCAGCAGTTGGGGTGCTGGGGTTGGAAACACCATATATTTT.

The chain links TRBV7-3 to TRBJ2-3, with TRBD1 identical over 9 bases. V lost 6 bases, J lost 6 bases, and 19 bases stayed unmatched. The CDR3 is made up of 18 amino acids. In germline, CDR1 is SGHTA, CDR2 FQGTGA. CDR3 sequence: CASSQRPGQGRVADTQYF. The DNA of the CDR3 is TGTGCCAGCAGTCAAAGACCGGGACAGGGCCGGGTCGCGGATACGCAGTATTTT.

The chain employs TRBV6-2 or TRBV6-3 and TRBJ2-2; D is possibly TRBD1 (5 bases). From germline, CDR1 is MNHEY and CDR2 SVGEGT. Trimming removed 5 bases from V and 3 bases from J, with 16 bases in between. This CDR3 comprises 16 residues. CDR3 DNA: TGTGCCAGCAGTGGCCCCCGGGCACAGGACACCGGGGAGCTGTTTTTT. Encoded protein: CASSGPRAQDTGELFF.

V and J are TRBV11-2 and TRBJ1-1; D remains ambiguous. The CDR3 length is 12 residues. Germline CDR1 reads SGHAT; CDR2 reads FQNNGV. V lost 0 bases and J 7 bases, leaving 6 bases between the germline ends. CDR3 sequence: CASSLEGIEAFF. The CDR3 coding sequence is TGTGCCAGCAGCTTAGAAGGGATTGAAGCTTTCTTT.

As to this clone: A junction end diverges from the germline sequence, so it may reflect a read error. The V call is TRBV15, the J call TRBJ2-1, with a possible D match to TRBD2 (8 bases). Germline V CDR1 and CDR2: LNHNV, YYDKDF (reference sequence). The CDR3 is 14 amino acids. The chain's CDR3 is CATSRDREGAALVF. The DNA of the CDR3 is TGTGCCACCAGCAGAGATCGGGAGGGGGCAGCCTTGGTCTTC.

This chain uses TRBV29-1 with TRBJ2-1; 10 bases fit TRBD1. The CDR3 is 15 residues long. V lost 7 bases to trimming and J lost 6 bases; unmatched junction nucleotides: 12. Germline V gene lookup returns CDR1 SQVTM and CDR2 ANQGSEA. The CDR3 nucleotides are TGCAGCGGTCTCGCCGGGACAGGGGATGGCAATGAGCAGTTCTTC. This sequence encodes CSGLAGTGDGNEQFF.

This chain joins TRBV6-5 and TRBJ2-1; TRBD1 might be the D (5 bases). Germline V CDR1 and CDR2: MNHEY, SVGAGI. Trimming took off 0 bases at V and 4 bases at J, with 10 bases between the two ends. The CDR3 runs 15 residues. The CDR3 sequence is CASSYSTQGYNEQFF. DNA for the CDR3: TGTGCCAGCAGTTACTCGACGCAGGGATACAATGAGCAGTTCTTC.

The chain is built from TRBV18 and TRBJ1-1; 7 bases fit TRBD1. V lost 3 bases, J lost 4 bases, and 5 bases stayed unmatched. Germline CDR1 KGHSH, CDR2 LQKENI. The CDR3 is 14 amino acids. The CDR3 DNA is TGTGCCAGCTCACCGGGGCAGGGGGTCACTGAAGCTTTCTTT. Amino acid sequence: CASSPGQGVTEAFF.

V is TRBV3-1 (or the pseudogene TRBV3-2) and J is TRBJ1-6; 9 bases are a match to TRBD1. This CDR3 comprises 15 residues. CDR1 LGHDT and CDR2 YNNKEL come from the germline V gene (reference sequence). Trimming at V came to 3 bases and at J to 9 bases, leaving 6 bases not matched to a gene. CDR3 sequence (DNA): TGTGCCAGCAGCCAGACAGGGACAGGGATTTCACCCCTCCACTTT. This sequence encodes CASSQTGTGISPLHF.

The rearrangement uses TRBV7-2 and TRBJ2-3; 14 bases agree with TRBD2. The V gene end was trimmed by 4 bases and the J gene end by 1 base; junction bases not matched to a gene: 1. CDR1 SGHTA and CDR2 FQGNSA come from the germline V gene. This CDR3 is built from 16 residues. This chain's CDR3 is CASSSGLAGGTDTQYF. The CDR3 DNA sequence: TGTGCCAGCAGCTCGGGACTAGCGGGGGGCACAGATACGCAGTATTTT.

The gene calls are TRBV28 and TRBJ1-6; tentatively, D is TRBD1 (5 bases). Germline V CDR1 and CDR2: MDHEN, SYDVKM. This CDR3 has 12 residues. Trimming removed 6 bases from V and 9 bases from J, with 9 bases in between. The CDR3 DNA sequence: TGTGCCAGCAGACTGGGGGGTTCACCCCTCCACTTT. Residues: CASRLGGSPLHF.

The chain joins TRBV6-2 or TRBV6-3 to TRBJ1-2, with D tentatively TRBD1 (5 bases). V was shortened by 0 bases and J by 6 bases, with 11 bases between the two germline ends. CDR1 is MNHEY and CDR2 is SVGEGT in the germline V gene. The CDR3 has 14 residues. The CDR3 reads CASSYSIRDHGYTF. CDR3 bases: TGTGCCAGCAGTTACTCGATCAGGGATCATGGCTACACCTTC.

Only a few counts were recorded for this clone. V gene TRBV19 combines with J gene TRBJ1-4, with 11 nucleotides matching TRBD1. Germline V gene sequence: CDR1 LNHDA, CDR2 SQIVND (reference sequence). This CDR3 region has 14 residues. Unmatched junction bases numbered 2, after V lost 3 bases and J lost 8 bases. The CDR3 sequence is CASSMGQGDEKLFF. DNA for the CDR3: TGTGCCAGTAGTATGGGACAGGGGGACGAAAAACTGTTTTTT.

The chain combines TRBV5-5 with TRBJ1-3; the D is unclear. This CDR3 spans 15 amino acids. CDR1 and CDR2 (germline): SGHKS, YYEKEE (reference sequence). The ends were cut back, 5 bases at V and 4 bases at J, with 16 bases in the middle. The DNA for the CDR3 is TGTGCCAGCAGTCAGGACGCGCAGGTGGGAAACACCATATATTTT. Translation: CASSQDAQVGNTIYF.

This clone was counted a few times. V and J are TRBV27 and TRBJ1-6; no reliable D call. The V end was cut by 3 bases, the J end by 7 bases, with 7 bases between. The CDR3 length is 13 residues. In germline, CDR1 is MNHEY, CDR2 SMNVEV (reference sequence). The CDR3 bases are TGTGCCAGCAGTTTTGGGGAGAATTCACCCCTCCACTTT. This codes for CASSFGENSPLHF.

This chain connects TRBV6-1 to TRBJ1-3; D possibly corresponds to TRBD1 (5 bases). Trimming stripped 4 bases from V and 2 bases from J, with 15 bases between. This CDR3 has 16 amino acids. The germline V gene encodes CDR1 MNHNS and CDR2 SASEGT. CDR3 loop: CASSVEGAEAGNTIYF. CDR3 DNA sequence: TGTGCCAGCAGTGTGGAAGGGGCGGAGGCTGGAAACACCATATATTTT.

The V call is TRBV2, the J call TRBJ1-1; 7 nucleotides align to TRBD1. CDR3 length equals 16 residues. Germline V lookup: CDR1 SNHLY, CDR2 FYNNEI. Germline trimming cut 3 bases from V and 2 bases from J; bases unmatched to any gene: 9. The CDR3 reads CASSDLRRQGNTEAFF. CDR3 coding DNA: TGTGCCAGCAGTGATTTGAGGAGACAGGGCAACACTGAAGCTTTCTTT.

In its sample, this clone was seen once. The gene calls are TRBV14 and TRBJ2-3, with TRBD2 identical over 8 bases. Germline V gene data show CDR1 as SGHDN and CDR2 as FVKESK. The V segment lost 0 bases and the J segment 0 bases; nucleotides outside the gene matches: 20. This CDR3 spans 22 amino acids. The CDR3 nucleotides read TGTGCCAGCAGCCAAGATAGAGGGAAATTCAGCGGGGGAGATGATAGCACAGATACGCAGTATTTT. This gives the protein CASSQDRGKFSGGDDSTDTQYF.